Reported below is one T cell receptor (beta chain). Its antigen specificity is not known. The record has no base qualities; no much larger clone is one base away. This sample is drawn from a study (dated by TCRdb to the mid-2010s). About the study as a whole: The study examined whether tumor-infiltrating Tregs in breast cancer are drawn from blood Tregs or arise in situ by conversion from other CD4+ T cell subsets. Overall study results and their limits: Validation in the larger cohort was restricted to a single TCR beta V-J rearrangement rather than whole repertoires. The greatest overlap of tumor-infiltrating Treg TCR alpha and beta sequences was observed with tumor naive CD4+ T cells, followed by blood naive CD4+ T cells. Tumor memory CD4+ T cell TCR gene usage clustered with blood and lymph node memory CD4+ cells and lymph node naive CD4+ cells.

Full-length TCR variable regions were amplified by 5' RACE PCR using constant-region reverse primers, and then by semi-nested PCR using Nested Universal Primer A. Using the ReliaPrep RNA Cell Miniprep System, total RNA was extracted, and the SMARTer RACE 5'/3' Kit was then used to reverse transcribe the RNA into 5'RACE-ready cDNA. Multiplex adaptors were used to barcode full-length TCR alpha and beta libraries, and the barcoded libraries were sequenced on an Illumina MiSeq. The study's processing was this. For each of nine subset-tissue groups, sequencing data from the five patients were pooled, and the groups were compared by unsupervised clustering of TCR gene usage. The Morisita-Horn index, with shared sequences weighted by their contribution to each repertoire, was used to calculate repertoire similarity. Starting from the raw public reads, TCRdb applied fastp trimming at Q25, assembled clones with MiXCR and retained in-frame beta chains. Every entry covers one CDR3 protein and lists the most common genes and DNA from its rows. It is TCRdb's table, rather than the study itself, that gives the V and J calls and clone size. The sample has fewer than 8,500 distinct CDR3 sequences on record, roughly 36% of them singletons. Of the sample, roughly 6.6% is held by the ten largest clones.

The cysteine opens and the phenylalanine closes a CDR3 of 16 amino acids. CDR3 DNA only is kept here, 48 bases in frame from base 1. Via the germline V gene, CDR1 is SGDLS and CDR2 YYNGEE. At the junction V is shortened by 4 bases and J by 2 bases; bases outside the gene matches: 9. The memory CD4+ T cell population was isolated based on a CD4+CD45RO+CD25- phenotype. Tregs, naive and memory CD4+ T cells from tumor, blood and ipsilateral draining lymph nodes of a few breast cancer patients underwent full-length TCR alpha and beta sequencing. Tumor tissue, along with lymph nodes from ipsilateral axillary dissection, was perfused with PBS, minced, and then digested using collagenase I and hyaluronidase. Sorted cell populations were confirmed by FACS to exceed 90% purity.

Sequenced: tumor-infiltrating memory CD4+ T cells sorted from the breast tumor. The label giving this sample's cell subset or site can be read as: memory CD4+ T cells, CD4+CD45RO+CD25-. The sequence is built from TRBV9 and TRBJ1-3; TRBD1 aligns with 7 central bases. This sequence originates from a female donor with breast cancer. The DNA sequence is as follows: TGTGCCAGCAGCCCCCGGACAGGCATCGCTGGAAACACCATATATTTT. This is translated as CASSPRTGIAGNTIYF.